This record looks at one T cell receptor (beta chain) sequence and its context. The data belong to a study of blood T cell repertoires in COVID-19. The V and J ends lost 8 bases and 2 bases respectively, with 18 bases between them. This CDR3 region has 15 residues. In germline, CDR1 is MDHEN, CDR2 SYDVKM. Sequencing was performed with immunoSEQ multiplex PCR; in TCRdb, only in-frame clones are kept and a portion is missing. This table holds about 430,000 clones, 80% to 90% found once. The clonotype was recovered from a man younger than 45 who had recovered from COVID-19. The sequenced sample was PBMCs or T cells enriched from blood (not recorded which). The chain combines TRBV28 with TRBJ2-5; TRBD2 might be the D (5 bases). DNA for the CDR3: TGTGCCAGCCTGACTCAGACGGGGTGGCAAGAGACCCAGTACTTC. This sequence encodes CASLTQTGWQETQYF.